The next 20 T cell receptor delta chains were all read from a single sample in a study of gamma-delta T cells after stem cell transplantation (dated by TCRdb to the mid-2010s). The receptor library was made with RT-PCR. The listed sequencing device is Illumina MiSeq. Clone calls in TCRdb were regenerated from the public reads with CATT, after which identical DNA sequences shared one row. This sample holds 13,000 or so delta-chain clones; about 30% were observed only once. Approximately 3.8% of the sample is taken by the ten largest. Sequenced: gamma-delta T cells. The receptors come from a human donor. It is not recorded whose cells these are; they may come from a transplant donor.

The chain is built from TRDV2 and TRDJ1, with 10 bases lining up with TRDD3. Germline V gene lookup returns CDR1 GEAIGNYY and CDR2 EKD. Trimming removed 0 bases from V and 4 bases from J; junction bases left unmatched: 7. This CDR3 comprises 16 residues. CDR3 loop: CACDTWGIQGNDKLIF. DNA of the CDR3: TGTGCCTGTGACACCTGGGGGATACAAGGAAACGATAAACTCATCTTT.

The chain links TRDV1 to TRDJ2; 10 bases line up with TRDD3. Per germline, CDR1 TSWWSYY and CDR2 QGS. After removal of 0 bases from V and 2 bases from J, the junction contained 9 bases not matched to a gene. There are 19 residues in the CDR3. The DNA of the CDR3 is TGTGCTCTTGGGGAACTCGTTTCCTACTGGGGGATCTTGACAGCACAACTCTTCTTT. It translates to CALGELVSYWGILTAQLFF.

V usage is TRDV3 and J usage is TRDJ1; weak D call: TRDD3 (6 bases). This CDR3 spans 16 amino acids. CDR1 and CDR2 (germline): TVYSNPD, GDNSRS (reference sequence). The germline V and J ends were trimmed by 1 base and 1 base, with 19 bases remaining between them. The CDR3 protein is CAFKFGGYQSTDKLIF. CDR3 nucleotides: TGTGCCTTTAAATTTGGTGGATACCAGTCCACCGATAAACTCATCTTT.

The sample holds a few counts of this clone. This chain joins TRDV2 and TRDJ1, with 8 bases fitting TRDD3. The CDR3 extends over 14 amino acids. V was pared by 0 bases and J by 3 bases, with 2 bases of the junction left unmatched. Germline V gene sequence: CDR1 GEAIGNYY, CDR2 EKD. CDR3 sequence reads: CACDTVGDPDKLIF. The DNA for the CDR3 is TGTGCCTGTGACACCGTGGGGGATCCCGATAAACTCATCTTT.

This rearrangement joins TRDV1 to TRDJ1, with 9 bases matching TRDD2. After removal of 1 base from V and 5 bases from J, the junction contained 14 bases not matched to a gene. The V gene's germline CDR1 is TSWWSYY and CDR2 QGS. The CDR3 is made up of 18 amino acids. This CDR3 is CALGEPLPTIRVADKLIF. The CDR3, as DNA: TGTGCTCTTGGGGAACCCCTTCCTACGATTCGGGTAGCTGATAAACTCATCTTT.

By proportion, this clone is medium-sized. The chain couples TRDV2 to TRDJ2; 8 bases map to TRDD3. The CDR3 length is 14 residues. CDR1 GEAIGNYY and CDR2 EKD come from the germline V gene. The J segment lost 3 bases and the V segment lost 1 base, leaving 0 bases of the junction unmatched. The CDR3 bases are TGTGCCTGTGACACGGGGATACTGACAGCACAACTCTTCTTT. It specifies CACDTGILTAQLFF.

This chain connects TRDV1 to TRDJ1, with 9 bases matching TRDD3. The CDR3 totals 17 residues. J gave up 8 bases and V 5 bases, and 18 bases lay outside the gene matches. Germline lookup yields CDR1 TSWWSYY and CDR2 QGS. In nucleotides, the CDR3 is TGTGCTCTTGGGAAGGGGTTCTCCCGAGGGGGATACCCAAAACTCATCTTT. It is translated as CALGKGFSRGGYPKLIF.

This clone came up a few times. Germline and junction disagree at one end, which may indicate a read error. The chain is built from TRDV2 and TRDJ3; TRDD3 agrees at 7 bases. The CDR3 contains 18 residues. Looked up from germline, CDR1 is GEAIGNYY and CDR2 is EKD. CDR3 nucleotide sequence: TGTGCCTGTGACCACTGGGGACCTGACTCCTTGGACACCCGACAGATGTTTTTC. Translating gives CACDHWGPDSLDTRQMFF.

The chain uses TRDV1 and TRDJ1, with 8 bases fitting TRDD3. CDR1 is TSWWSYY, CDR2 QGS, per germline. The CDR3 has 18 amino acids. V lost 3 bases to trimming and J lost 3 bases; unmatched junction nucleotides: 15. The DNA for the CDR3 is TGTGCTCTTGGGGATCGCTTCTTTTTACTGGGGGTGGCCGATAAACTCATCTTT. Amino acids: CALGDRFFLLGVADKLIF.

This clone was counted only a few times. This sequence joins TRDV3 and TRDJ1, with TRDD3 matching over 12 bases. The CDR3 has 18 amino acids. Trimming removed 5 bases from V and 0 bases from J; junction bases left unmatched: 16. Per germline, CDR1 TVYSNPD and CDR2 GDNSRS (reference sequence). CDR3 loop: CAQAFLVWGIRYTDKLIF. CDR3 bases: TGTGCCCAGGCCTTCCTAGTCTGGGGGATACGGTACACCGATAAACTCATCTTT. The variable domain in full, completed from reference TRDV3 and TRDJ1, reads CDKVTQSSPDQTVASGSEVVLLCTYDTVYSNPDLFWYRIRPDYSFQFVFYGDNSRSEGADFTQGRFSVKHILTQKAFHLVISPVRTEDSATYYCAQAFLVWGIRYTDKLIFGKGTRVTVEP.

This chain connects TRDV3 to TRDJ3; perhaps TRDD3 as D (5 bases). Trimming stripped 3 bases from V and 6 bases from J, with 36 bases between. Germline CDR1 TVYSNPD, CDR2 GDNSRS (reference sequence). The CDR3 is 22 amino acids. The CDR3 reads CALQFKGTILGHTKKDTRQMFF. CDR3 sequence (DNA): TGTGCCTTACAGTTTAAGGGGACTATCCTCGGCCATACGAAGAAGGACACCCGACAGATGTTTTTC.

The chain carries TRDV1 and TRDJ1; 8 bases fit TRDD3. V trimming: 3 bases; J trimming: 0 bases; junction bases outside the gene matches: 15. Germline CDR1 TSWWSYY, CDR2 QGS. The CDR3 totals 19 residues. Written as DNA, the CDR3 is TGTGCTCTTGGGGACCCGATAAACCGGTACTGGGGGGACACCGATAAACTCATCTTT. This codes for CALGDPINRYWGDTDKLIF.

This clone has a handful of counts. The chain employs TRDV1 and TRDJ1; 13 bases match TRDD3. Germline CDR1 and CDR2: TSWWSYY and QGS. The CDR3 consists of 22 residues. V gave up 5 bases and J gave up 1 base; unmatched junction bases: 22. The CDR3 nucleotides read TGTGCTCTTGGGTCAGACCTTCCTACCTCTCCTACTGGGGGATACGGCACCGATAAACTCATCTTT. It is translated as CALGSDLPTSPTGGYGTDKLIF.

This clone appeared a few times. The V and J genes are TRDV2 and TRDJ1; weak D call: TRDD3 (6 bases). Germline CDR1 reads GEAIGNYY; CDR2 reads EKD. Trimming removed 3 bases at V and 0 bases at J, with 25 bases between. The CDR3 runs 19 residues. The CDR3 nucleotides are TGTGCCTGTGACCACAGTAATTTTGTGGGGGCCGGATACACCGATAAACTCATCTTT. It encodes CACDHSNFVGAGYTDKLIF.

The chain joins TRDV2 to TRDJ1, with 13 bases identical to TRDD3. CDR1 is GEAIGNYY and CDR2 is EKD in the germline V gene. The CDR3 runs 18 residues. V trimming: 0 bases; J trimming: 0 bases; junction bases outside the gene matches: 6. CDR3 sequence: CACDTGNWGIRNTDKLIF. The CDR3 bases are TGTGCCTGTGACACCGGGAACTGGGGGATACGCAACACCGATAAACTCATCTTT.

As regards this clone: This may stem from a read error, because a much larger clone lies one nucleotide away. Other DNA variants within this sample encode the same CDR3. This rearrangement joins TRDV2 to TRDJ3; 8 bases map to TRDD3. This CDR3 comprises 18 residues. The germline V gene has CDR1 GEAIGNYY and CDR2 EKD. In nucleotides, the CDR3 is TGTGCCTGTGACACCTGGGGATACAGCTCCTGGGACACCCGACAAATGTTTTTC. It encodes CACDTWGYSSWDTRQMFF.

The rearrangement joins TRDV3 to TRDJ1, with no clear D. The CDR3 has 16 residues. CDR1 TVYSNPD and CDR2 GDNSRS come from the germline V gene (reference sequence). V lost 2 bases to trimming and J lost 0 bases, with 19 bases between them. CDR3 in DNA: TGTGCCTTTGGCGACGGCAACTGTCCGTACACCGATAAACTCATCTTT. Its translation: CAFGDGNCPYTDKLIF.

The gene calls are TRDV1 and TRDJ3, with TRDD3 matching 12 bases. Looked up from germline, CDR1 is TSWWSYY and CDR2 is QGS. This CDR3 comprises 26 residues. Trimming removed 2 bases from V and 0 bases from J; junction bases left unmatched: 23. CDR3 nucleotide sequence: TGTGCTCTTGGGGAAAAGGGGTGGGTGTCGAGGGTACTGGGGGATACCTGCTCCTGGGACACCCGACAGATGTTTTTC. Residues: CALGEKGWVSRVLGDTCSWDTRQMFF.

By share, this clone counts as medium-sized (0.01 to 0.1%). The rearrangement joins TRAV29/DV5 to TRDJ1; TRDD2 aligns across 9 bases. This CDR3 is built from 17 residues. The germline V gene encodes CDR1 NSMFDY and CDR2 ISSIKDK. The ends lost 0 bases at V and 3 bases at J; junction bases unmatched: 12. The DNA for the CDR3 is TGTGCAGCAAGCGAACCTTCCTACTGGGCGACCTCCGATAAACTCATCTTT. This gives the protein CAASEPSYWATSDKLIF. Supplemented by reference TRAV29/DV5 and TRDJ1, the full variable domain reads DQQVKQNSPSLSVQEGRISILNCDYTNSMFDYFLWYKKYPAEGPTFLISISSIKDKNEDGRFTVFLNKSAKHLSLHIVPSQPGDSAVYFCAASEPSYWATSDKLIFGKGTRVTVEP.

This clone was observed a few times. This chain joins TRDV1 and TRDJ1, with 13 bases fitting TRDD3. The germline CDR1 and CDR2 sequences are TSWWSYY and QGS. J lost 3 bases, V lost 2 bases, and 12 bases had no gene match. This CDR3 is built from 19 residues. The CDR3 region has the DNA TGTGCTCTTGGGGAATTCGCTACTGGGGGATACGCTGCATCCGATAAACTCATCTTT. Amino acid sequence: CALGEFATGGYAASDKLIF.